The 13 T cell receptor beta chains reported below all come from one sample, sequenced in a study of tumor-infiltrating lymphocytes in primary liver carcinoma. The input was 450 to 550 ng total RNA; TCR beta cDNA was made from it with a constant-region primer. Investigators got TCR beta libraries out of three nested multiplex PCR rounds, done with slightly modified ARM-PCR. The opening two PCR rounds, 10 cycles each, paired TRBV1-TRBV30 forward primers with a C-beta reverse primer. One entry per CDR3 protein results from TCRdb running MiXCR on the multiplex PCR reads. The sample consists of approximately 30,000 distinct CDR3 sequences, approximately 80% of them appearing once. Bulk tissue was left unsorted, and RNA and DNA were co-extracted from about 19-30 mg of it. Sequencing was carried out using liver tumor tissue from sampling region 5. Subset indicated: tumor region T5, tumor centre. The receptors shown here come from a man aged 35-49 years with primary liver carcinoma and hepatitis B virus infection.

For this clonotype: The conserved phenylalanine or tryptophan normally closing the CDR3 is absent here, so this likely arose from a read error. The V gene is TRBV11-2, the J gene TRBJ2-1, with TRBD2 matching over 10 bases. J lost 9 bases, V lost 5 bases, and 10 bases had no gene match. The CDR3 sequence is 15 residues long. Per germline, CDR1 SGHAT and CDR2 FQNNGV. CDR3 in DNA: TGTGCCAGCAGCCCCCAGCGGGAGGGGTTGTGTGAGCAGTTCCTC. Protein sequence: CASSPQREGLCEQFL.

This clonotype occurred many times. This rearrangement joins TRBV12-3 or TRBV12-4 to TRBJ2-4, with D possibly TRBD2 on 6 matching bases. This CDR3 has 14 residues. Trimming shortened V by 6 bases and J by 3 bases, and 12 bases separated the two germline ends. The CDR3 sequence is CASSTTAGKNIQYF. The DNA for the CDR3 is TGTGCCAGCAGCACCACAGCGGGCAAAAACATTCAGTACTTC.

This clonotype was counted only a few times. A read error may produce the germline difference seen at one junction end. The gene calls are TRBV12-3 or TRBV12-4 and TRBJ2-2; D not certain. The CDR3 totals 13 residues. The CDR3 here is CASSPTPTEELLF. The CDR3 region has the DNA TGTGCCAGCAGTCCGACACCGACCGAGGAGCTGCTTTTT.

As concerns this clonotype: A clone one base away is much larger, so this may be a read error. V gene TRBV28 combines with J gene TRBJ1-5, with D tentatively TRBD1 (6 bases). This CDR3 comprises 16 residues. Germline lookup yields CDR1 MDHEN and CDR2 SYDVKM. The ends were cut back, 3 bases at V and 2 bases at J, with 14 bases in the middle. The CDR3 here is CASSFTYNRGNQPQHF. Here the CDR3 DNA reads TGTGCCAGCAGTTTCACCTACAACAGGGGCAATCAGCCCCAGCATTTT.

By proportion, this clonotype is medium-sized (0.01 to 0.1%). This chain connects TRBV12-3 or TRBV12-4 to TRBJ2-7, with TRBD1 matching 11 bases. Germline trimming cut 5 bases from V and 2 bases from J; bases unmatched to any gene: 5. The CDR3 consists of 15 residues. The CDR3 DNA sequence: TGTGCCAGCAGTCCGGGGACAGGGGGGCCCTACGAGCAGTACTTC. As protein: CASSPGTGGPYEQYF.

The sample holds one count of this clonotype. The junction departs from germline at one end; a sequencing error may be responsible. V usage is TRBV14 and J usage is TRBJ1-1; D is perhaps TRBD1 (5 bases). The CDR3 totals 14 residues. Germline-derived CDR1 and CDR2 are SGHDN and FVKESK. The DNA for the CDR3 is TGTGCAAGCAGGCCCCGGGGGGGAAACACTGAAGCTTTCTTT. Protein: CASRPRGGNTEAFF.

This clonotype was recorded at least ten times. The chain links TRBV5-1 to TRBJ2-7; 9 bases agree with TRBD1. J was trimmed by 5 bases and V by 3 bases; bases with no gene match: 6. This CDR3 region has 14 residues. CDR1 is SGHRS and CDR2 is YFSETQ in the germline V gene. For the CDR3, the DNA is TGCGCCAGCAGCTCGTCCCGGGACAGGGACGAGCAGTACTTC. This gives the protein CASSSSRDRDEQYF.

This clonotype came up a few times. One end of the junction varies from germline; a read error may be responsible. The CDR3 DNA sequence: TGTGCTAGCAGTCAAGCAGGGTTCGGGGCCAACGTCCTGACTTTC. Residues: CASSQAGFGANVLTF. The genes are TRBV6-1 and TRBJ2-6; possible D gene TRBD1, 5 bases. Germline assignment: CDR1 MNHNS and CDR2 SASEGT. CDR3 length equals 15 residues.

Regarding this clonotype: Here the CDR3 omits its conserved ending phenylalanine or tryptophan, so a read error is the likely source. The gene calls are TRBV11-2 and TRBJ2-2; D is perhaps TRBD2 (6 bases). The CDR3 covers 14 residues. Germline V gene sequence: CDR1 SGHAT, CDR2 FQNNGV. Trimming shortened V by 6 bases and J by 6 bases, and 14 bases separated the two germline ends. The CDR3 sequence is CASSPDYWAGELFY. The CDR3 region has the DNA TGTGCCAGCAGTCCGGACTATTGGGCCGGGGAGCTGTTTTAC.

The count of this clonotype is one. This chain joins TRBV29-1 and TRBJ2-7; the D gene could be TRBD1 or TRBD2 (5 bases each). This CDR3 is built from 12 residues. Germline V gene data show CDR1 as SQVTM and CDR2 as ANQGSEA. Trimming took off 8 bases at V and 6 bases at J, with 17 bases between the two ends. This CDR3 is CSLGIGAGEQYF. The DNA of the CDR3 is TGCAGCCTTGGGATTGGGGCGGGCGAGCAGTACTTC.

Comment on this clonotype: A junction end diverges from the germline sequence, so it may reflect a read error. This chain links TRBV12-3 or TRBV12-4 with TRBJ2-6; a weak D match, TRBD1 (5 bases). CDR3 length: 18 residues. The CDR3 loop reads CASTFINGFLSGANAPTF. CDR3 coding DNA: TGCGCCAGCACCTTTATTAACGGATTCCTCTCTGGGGCCAACGCCCCGACTTTC.

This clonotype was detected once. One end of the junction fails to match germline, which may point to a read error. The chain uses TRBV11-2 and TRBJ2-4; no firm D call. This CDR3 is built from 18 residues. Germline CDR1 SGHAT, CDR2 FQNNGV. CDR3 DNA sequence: TGTCCCAGCAGCCCAACTGGTGCTTCCACGGTGGCCAAAAACATTCAATACTTC. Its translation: CPSSPTGASTVAKNIQYF.

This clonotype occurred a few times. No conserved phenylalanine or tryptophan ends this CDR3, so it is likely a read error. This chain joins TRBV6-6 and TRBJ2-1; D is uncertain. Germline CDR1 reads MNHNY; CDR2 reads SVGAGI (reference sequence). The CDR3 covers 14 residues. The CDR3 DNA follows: TGTGTCAGCAGTTATACCGGGTCGGACAATGAGCAGTTCCTC. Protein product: CVSSYTGSDNEQFL.